The subject of this entry is one T cell receptor beta chain. Here immunoSEQ multiplex PCR was the method, and the copy in TCRdb shows in-frame clones only, minus some. The data hold tens of thousands of clones, with roughly 90% observed a single time. This specimen comes from a study of T cell changes during pregnancy in multiple sclerosis. The CDR3 has 16 amino acids. V was trimmed by 0 bases and J by 5 bases, leaving 13 bases between them. Germline V gene lookup returns CDR1 MNHEY and CDR2 SVGAGI. The source material was CD8+ T cells from peripheral blood mononuclear cells, sampled after pregnancy. This receptor was obtained from a female donor with multiple sclerosis, enrolled in a pregnancy study. This chain connects TRBV6-5 to TRBJ2-2, with D possibly TRBD2 on 5 matching bases. The CDR3 protein is CASSYSKQGGTGELFF. The CDR3 bases are TGTGCCAGCAGTTACTCGAAGCAAGGAGGAACCGGGGAGCTGTTTTTT.